This T cell receptor beta chain was retrieved from a study of cytomegalovirus exposure and HLA in healthy donors. The overall study: Earlier work reported 100 million to 130 million unique TCR beta sequences from 180 million or so T cells. Study outcomes and limitations: DRB1 showed the most TCR associations and HLA-C the fewest in a later analysis, as rates varied by HLA locus.

Trimming removed 4 bases at V and 4 bases at J, with 7 bases between. The CDR3 loop spans 12 amino acids. Germline V gives CDR1 MNHEY, CDR2 SVGAGI. To note about this clone: As yet, its antigen is unknown.

Primers: 60 Vbeta forward and 13 Jbeta reverse. Repertoires were generated with immunoSEQ multiplex PCR, while TCRdb's copy carries only in-frame clones and drops some. The table records 150,000 to 200,000 clones, around 76% of them present only once. This clonotype was sampled from a woman in her 30s in good health and CMV-seropositive. Sequencing used PBMCs. The chain combines TRBV6-5 with TRBJ1-1; the D is unclear. In DNA form, the CDR3 reads TGTGCCAGCAGTTCCGAGGGCACTGAAGCTTTCTTT. It specifies CASSSEGTEAFF.